A selection of T cell receptor beta chains follows, all from one sample in a study of Ad26.COV2.S vaccination and SARS-CoV-2 variants. The method was immunoSEQ multiplex PCR; TCRdb's version includes in-frame clones alone and lacks a portion of them. The sample lists fewer than 500,000 clones; 80% to 95% were seen once. The sequenced sample was peripheral blood, obtained in a trial of Ad26.COV2.S vaccine versus placebo. Every receptor here comes from a person aged 18-65 years who received the Ad26.COV2.S COVID-19 vaccine or a placebo. CDR3s include the opening cysteine and the closing phenylalanine or tryptophan. A D gene is named only where the DNA matches it firmly. Where a row states a size, it is once, few, many or the class of an expanded clone; other rows omit it.

d_gene: TRBD2; len: 16; v_gene: TRBV18; abundance: -; j_gene: TRBJ2-7; CDR3nt: TGTGCCAGCTCACCGGCAGGACTAGCGGGAGGGAGGGAGCAGTACTTC; CDR3aa: CASSPAGLAGGREQYF
d_gene: -; len: 12; v_gene: TRBV21-1; abundance: -; j_gene: TRBJ1-6; CDR3nt: TGTGCCTTTCTCTCCCATAATTCACCCCTCCACTTT; CDR3aa: CAFLSHNSPLHF
d_gene: TRBD2; len: 15; v_gene: TRBV4-2; abundance: once; j_gene: TRBJ2-5; CDR3nt: TGTGCCAGCAGCGCGACTAGCGGGTTCCAAGAGACCCAGTACTTC; CDR3aa: CASSATSGFQETQYF
d_gene: TRBD1; len: 16; v_gene: TRBV7-9; abundance: once; j_gene: TRBJ1-6; CDR3nt: TGTGCCAGCAGCTTTTCTCCGGACAGGGATAATTCACCCCTCCACTTT; CDR3aa: CASSFSPDRDNSPLHF
d_gene: TRBD1; len: 15; v_gene: TRBV6-5; abundance: -; j_gene: TRBJ2-7; CDR3nt: TGTGCCAGCAGTAACCCGGGGACAGGGGCCTACGAGCAGTACTTC; CDR3aa: CASSNPGTGAYEQYF
d_gene: -; len: 12; v_gene: TRBV30; abundance: -; j_gene: TRBJ2-7; CDR3nt: TGTGCCTGGTACAGGGACTCCTACGAGCAGTACTTC; CDR3aa: CAWYRDSYEQYF
d_gene: TRBD2; len: 14; v_gene: TRBV10-3; abundance: -; j_gene: TRBJ2-3; CDR3nt: TGTGCCATCGGGACTAGCGGGATTTCAGATACGCAGTATTTT; CDR3aa: CAIGTSGISDTQYF
d_gene: -; len: 12; v_gene: TRBV6-6; abundance: -; j_gene: TRBJ2-1; CDR3nt: TGTGCCAGCAGTTACTCGCGCGGGGTTGGGTTCTTC; CDR3aa: CASSYSRGVGFF
d_gene: TRBD2; len: 17; v_gene: TRBV5-5; abundance: -; j_gene: TRBJ2-2; CDR3nt: TGTGCCAGCAGCTGGACTAGCACCTACGTAAACACCGGGGAGCTGTTTTTT; CDR3aa: CASSWTSTYVNTGELFF
d_gene: -; len: 17; v_gene: TRBV7-2; abundance: once; j_gene: TRBJ1-5; CDR3nt: TGTGCCAGCAGCCAGGGTTGGGGCAGGGCGAGCAATCAGCCCCAGCATTTT; CDR3aa: CASSQGWGRASNQPQHF
d_gene: -; len: 14; v_gene: TRBV10-1; abundance: -; j_gene: TRBJ1-1; CDR3nt: TGCGCCAGCAGTGAACGGCGAGAGAACACTGAAGCTTTCTTT; CDR3aa: CASSERRENTEAFF
d_gene: TRBD1; len: 17; v_gene: TRBV9; abundance: -; j_gene: TRBJ2-3; CDR3nt: TGTGCCAGCAGCGCTCACCCCTCAGGGGGCGTTACAGATACGCAGTATTTT; CDR3aa: CASSAHPSGGVTDTQYF
d_gene: TRBD1; len: 18; v_gene: TRBV5-4; abundance: -; j_gene: TRBJ2-6; CDR3nt: TGTGCCAGCAGCCTCACCGGGACAGGGGGCGCTGGGGCCAACGTCCTGACTTTC; CDR3aa: CASSLTGTGGAGANVLTF
d_gene: -; len: 15; v_gene: TRBV2; abundance: -; j_gene: TRBJ1-1; CDR3nt: TGTGCCAGCAGTGGCGAGGGCAATCCGAACACTGAAGCTTTCTTT; CDR3aa: CASSGEGNPNTEAFF
d_gene: -; len: 13; v_gene: TRBV12-5; abundance: few; j_gene: TRBJ2-5; CDR3nt: TGTGCTAGTGGTTCCGGACGGCGAGAGACCCAGTACTTC; CDR3aa: CASGSGRRETQYF
d_gene: TRBD2; len: 14; v_gene: TRBV20-1; abundance: -; j_gene: TRBJ2-2; CDR3nt: TGCAGTGCTAGTGACGGGAGGGGAACCGGGGAGCTGTTTTTT; CDR3aa: CSASDGRGTGELFF
d_gene: TRBD1; len: 13; v_gene: TRBV5-4; abundance: -; j_gene: TRBJ2-7; CDR3nt: TGTGCCAGCAACGACAGGGGGAGTTACGAGCAGTACTTC; CDR3aa: CASNDRGSYEQYF
d_gene: TRBD2; len: 15; v_gene: TRBV5-4; abundance: -; j_gene: TRBJ2-2; CDR3nt: TGTGCCAGCAGCCAGGGACTAGCTCCCACCGGGGAGCTGTTTTTT; CDR3aa: CASSQGLAPTGELFF
d_gene: -; len: 12; v_gene: TRBV11-3; abundance: -; j_gene: TRBJ1-1; CDR3nt: TGTGCCAGCAGCCAAGGTAACACTGAAGCTTTCTTT; CDR3aa: CASSQGNTEAFF
d_gene: TRBD1; len: 13; v_gene: TRBV12-3/TRBV12-4; abundance: -; j_gene: TRBJ1-2; CDR3nt: TGTGCCAGCAGCGAGGGACAGAACTATGGCTACACCTTC; CDR3aa: CASSEGQNYGYTF
d_gene: -; len: 16; v_gene: TRBV29-1; abundance: -; j_gene: TRBJ2-6; CDR3nt: TGCAGCGTGACCCTGACAGGAACCTCTGGGGCCAACGTCCTGACTTTC; CDR3aa: CSVTLTGTSGANVLTF
d_gene: -; len: 15; v_gene: TRBV6-5; abundance: -; j_gene: TRBJ2-2; CDR3nt: TGTGCCAGCAGACAAAGCGGAGCGAACACCGGGGAGCTGTTTTTT; CDR3aa: CASRQSGANTGELFF
d_gene: -; len: 12; v_gene: TRBV15; abundance: -; j_gene: TRBJ1-4; CDR3nt: TGTGCCACCAGCAGAGGCAAAGAAAAACTGTTTTTT; CDR3aa: CATSRGKEKLFF
d_gene: -; len: 14; v_gene: TRBV24-1; abundance: -; j_gene: TRBJ2-2; CDR3nt: TGTGCCACCAGTGATTTCGGGGTTACCGGGGAGCTGTTTTTT; CDR3aa: CATSDFGVTGELFF
d_gene: -; len: 12; v_gene: TRBV30; abundance: -; j_gene: TRBJ2-1; CDR3nt: TGTGCCTGGAGTGTATTGGGGAATGAGCAGTTCTTC; CDR3aa: CAWSVLGNEQFF
d_gene: -; len: 14; v_gene: TRBV18; abundance: -; j_gene: TRBJ2-3; CDR3nt: TGTGCCAGCTCACCCTATTACAGCACAGATACGCAGTATTTT; CDR3aa: CASSPYYSTDTQYF
d_gene: -; len: 13; v_gene: TRBV10-3; abundance: -; j_gene: TRBJ1-4; CDR3nt: TGTGCCACCCAGACGGCTTTATCTGAAAAACTGTTTTTT; CDR3aa: CATQTALSEKLFF
d_gene: -; len: 14; v_gene: TRBV27; abundance: -; j_gene: TRBJ1-2; CDR3nt: TGTGCCAGCAGTTTATATAGGGGGACCAGGAGCTACACCTTC; CDR3aa: CASSLYRGTRSYTF
d_gene: TRBD1; len: 17; v_gene: TRBV28; abundance: once; j_gene: TRBJ2-2; CDR3nt: TGTGCCAGCAGTGCCTCCGGGACAGGGTTTTACACCGGGGAGCTGTTTTTT; CDR3aa: CASSASGTGFYTGELFF
d_gene: -; len: 16; v_gene: TRBV5-6; abundance: -; j_gene: TRBJ1-2; CDR3nt: TGTGCCAGCAGCAAGGGACCGATAACTTCTAACTATGGCTACACCTTC; CDR3aa: CASSKGPITSNYGYTF
d_gene: TRBD1; len: 15; v_gene: TRBV11-2; abundance: -; j_gene: TRBJ2-7; CDR3nt: TGTGCCAGCAGCCCAACCGACAGGGCAACCTACGAGCAGTACTTC; CDR3aa: CASSPTDRATYEQYF
d_gene: -; len: 15; v_gene: TRBV27; abundance: -; j_gene: TRBJ1-4; CDR3nt: TGTGCCAGCAGAAAAACCGGGTTAAGAGGTGAAAAACTGTTTTTT; CDR3aa: CASRKTGLRGEKLFF
d_gene: -; len: 11; v_gene: TRBV18; abundance: -; j_gene: TRBJ1-2; CDR3nt: TGTGCCAGCTCATCGAACTATGGCTACACCTTC; CDR3aa: CASSSNYGYTF
d_gene: TRBD2; len: 19; v_gene: TRBV5-1; abundance: -; j_gene: TRBJ2-1; CDR3nt: TGCGCCAACCCGAGGAGAACGGGACTAGCGGGAGGAAACTACAATGAGCAGTTCTTC; CDR3aa: CANPRRTGLAGGNYNEQFF
d_gene: -; len: 13; v_gene: TRBV25-1; abundance: -; j_gene: TRBJ1-2; CDR3nt: TGTGCCAGCAGTGAAGGAACTAACTATGGCTACACCTTC; CDR3aa: CASSEGTNYGYTF
d_gene: -; len: 15; v_gene: TRBV5-1; abundance: -; j_gene: TRBJ2-2; CDR3nt: TGCGCCAGCAGCTTGGGACTTACTGGGGCCGGGGAGCTGTTTTTT; CDR3aa: CASSLGLTGAGELFF
d_gene: -; len: 15; v_gene: TRBV11-2; abundance: -; j_gene: TRBJ1-1; CDR3nt: TGTGCCAGCAGCTTAGGCCAGGCGATGAACACTGAAGCTTTCTTT; CDR3aa: CASSLGQAMNTEAFF
d_gene: -; len: 16; v_gene: TRBV7-3; abundance: -; j_gene: TRBJ2-3; CDR3nt: TGTGCCAGCAGCTTATTGCATGGCGGGACGGGAGATACGCAGTATTTT; CDR3aa: CASSLLHGGTGDTQYF
d_gene: -; len: 12; v_gene: TRBV10-3; abundance: -; j_gene: TRBJ2-7; CDR3nt: TGTGCCATCAGTGATGCGCGCAACGAGCAGTACTTC; CDR3aa: CAISDARNEQYF
d_gene: -; len: 16; v_gene: TRBV4-3; abundance: -; j_gene: TRBJ2-7; CDR3nt: TGCGCCAGCAGCCAAGAGGAGAGGTCCCCTTTTTACGAGCAGTACTTC; CDR3aa: CASSQEERSPFYEQYF
d_gene: TRBD2; len: 16; v_gene: TRBV5-5; abundance: -; j_gene: TRBJ2-7; CDR3nt: TGTGCCAGCAGCCGGGGGGTCAGTTGGAACTCCTACGAGCAGTACTTC; CDR3aa: CASSRGVSWNSYEQYF
d_gene: TRBD2; len: 16; v_gene: TRBV6-1; abundance: -; j_gene: TRBJ2-5; CDR3nt: TGTGCCAGCAGTGAAGTCGGTAGCGGGAGCACGAAGACCCAGTACTTC; CDR3aa: CASSEVGSGSTKTQYF
d_gene: -; len: 14; v_gene: TRBV9; abundance: once; j_gene: TRBJ2-7; CDR3nt: TGTGCCAGCAGCGTAGGAGGGTTCGGCTACGAGCAGTACTTC; CDR3aa: CASSVGGFGYEQYF
d_gene: -; len: 11; v_gene: TRBV3-1/TRBV3-2; abundance: once; j_gene: TRBJ1-1; CDR3nt: TGTGCCAGCAGCCAAGGAACTGAAGCTTTCTTT; CDR3aa: CASSQGTEAFF
d_gene: TRBD2; len: 16; v_gene: TRBV19; abundance: -; j_gene: TRBJ2-1; CDR3nt: TGTGCCAGTAGTATAGATCTGCTAGCGGTTCGAGATGAGCAGTTCTTC; CDR3aa: CASSIDLLAVRDEQFF
d_gene: -; len: 16; v_gene: TRBV7-2; abundance: -; j_gene: TRBJ2-1; CDR3nt: TGTGCCAGCAGCTACCTAGATAGAACGTCGTACAATGAGCAGTTCTTC; CDR3aa: CASSYLDRTSYNEQFF
d_gene: -; len: 16; v_gene: TRBV25-1; abundance: -; j_gene: TRBJ2-3; CDR3nt: TGTGCCAGCAGTGAAGTTTGGGCGGGAAAGGCGGATACGCAGTATTTT; CDR3aa: CASSEVWAGKADTQYF
d_gene: -; len: 13; v_gene: TRBV11-2; abundance: -; j_gene: TRBJ1-1; CDR3nt: TGTGCCAGCTCAGTGGGGAGTTACACTGAAGCTTTCTTT; CDR3aa: CASSVGSYTEAFF
d_gene: TRBD2; len: 16; v_gene: TRBV7-9; abundance: once; j_gene: TRBJ2-3; CDR3nt: TGTGCCAGCAGCCTCAGGACTAGCGGGAGAGGAGATACGCAGTATTTT; CDR3aa: CASSLRTSGRGDTQYF
d_gene: -; len: 15; v_gene: TRBV19; abundance: -; j_gene: TRBJ1-2; CDR3nt: TGTGCCAGTAGTCTCGTCGATGGGGGCTTCTATGGCTACACCTTC; CDR3aa: CASSLVDGGFYGYTF
d_gene: TRBD1; len: 14; v_gene: TRBV10-1; abundance: -; j_gene: TRBJ2-7; CDR3nt: TGCGCCAGCAGCGAATCCGGGACAGGGGACGAGCAGTACTTC; CDR3aa: CASSESGTGDEQYF
d_gene: -; len: 14; v_gene: TRBV3-1/TRBV3-2; abundance: few; j_gene: TRBJ2-7; CDR3nt: TGTGCCAGCAGCCAAGACCGGGGCCCCGGGGAGCAGTACTTC; CDR3aa: CASSQDRGPGEQYF
d_gene: TRBD2; len: 15; v_gene: TRBV6-2/TRBV6-3; abundance: -; j_gene: TRBJ2-3; CDR3nt: TGTGCCAGCAGTTACTCCACGACTAGCTTGGATACGCAGTATTTT; CDR3aa: CASSYSTTSLDTQYF
d_gene: TRBD2; len: 16; v_gene: TRBV29-1; abundance: once; j_gene: TRBJ2-7; CDR3nt: TGCAGCGTTCGGGGGATAGCGGGAGAATCGTCCTACGAGCAGTACTTC; CDR3aa: CSVRGIAGESSYEQYF
d_gene: TRBD2; len: 15; v_gene: TRBV7-2; abundance: -; j_gene: TRBJ2-3; CDR3nt: TGTGCCAGCAGCAATAGCGGGCAAAGCACAGATACGCAGTATTTT; CDR3aa: CASSNSGQSTDTQYF